The 28 T cell receptor beta chains listed next were all sequenced from one sample in a study of T cell responses to AZD1222 COVID-19 vaccine. TCRdb's table, derived via immunoSEQ multiplex PCR, lists solely in-frame clones and lacks some. The sample consists of over 100,000 clones, around 90% of them appearing once. The sequencing here drew on peripheral blood, taken on day 0 of MenACWY control vaccination. The source is an adult in good health.

Only one count was recorded for this clone. The chain employs TRBV7-9 and TRBJ1-5; the D is unclear. The CDR3 is made up of 15 amino acids. Germline CDR1 reads SEHNR; CDR2 reads FQNEAQ (reference sequence). Trimming removed 3 bases from V and 5 bases from J, with 14 bases in between. The CDR3 loop reads CASSFGPGLDQPQHF. In DNA, the CDR3 is TGTGCCAGCAGCTTTGGGCCAGGTCTTGATCAGCCCCAGCATTTT. Full variable domain (rest looked up from reference TRBV7-9 and TRBJ1-5): DTGVSQNPRHKITKRGQNVTFRCDPISEHNRLYWYRQTLGQGPEFLTYFQNEAQLEKSRLLSDRFSAERPKGSFSTLEIQRTEQGDSAMYLCASSFGPGLDQPQHFGDGTRLSIL.

As DNA, the CDR3 is TGTGCCAGTAGTATAGGTGGTCAAACGGCTAACTATGGCTACACCTTC. Translation gives CASSIGGQTANYGYTF. The rearrangement uses TRBV19 and TRBJ1-2; D call uncertain. This CDR3 contains 16 residues. Germline V CDR1 and CDR2: LNHDA, SQIVND (reference sequence). V was cut by 1 base and J by 0 bases, with 12 bases left in between.

This clone was recorded only once. The chain uses TRBV6-6 and TRBJ2-7; D is uncertain. CDR1 is MNHNY, CDR2 SVGAGI, per germline (reference sequence). This CDR3 region has 15 residues. Trimming removed 0 bases from V and 7 bases from J, with 16 bases in between. CDR3 sequence reads: CASSYSIGSALEQYF. CDR3 sequence (DNA): TGTGCCAGCAGTTACTCTATCGGTTCGGCTTTGGAGCAGTACTTC.

The chain is built from TRBV19 and TRBJ2-6, with D perhaps matching TRBD1 (5 bases). There are 15 residues in the CDR3. Germline CDR1 is LNHDA and CDR2 is SQIVND (reference sequence). V shed 5 bases and J shed 2 bases, with 10 bases lying between them. CDR3 sequence (DNA): TGTGCCAGTAGTGCCAGGGAAACTGGGGCCAACGTCCTGACTTTC. Encoded protein: CASSARETGANVLTF.

The V gene is TRBV3-1 (or the pseudogene TRBV3-2), the J gene TRBJ1-6, with 7 bases lining up with TRBD1. The germline gives CDR1 LGHDT, CDR2 YNNKEL (reference sequence). V trimming: 5 bases; J trimming: 10 bases; junction bases outside the gene matches: 8. The CDR3 has 14 amino acids. The CDR3 protein is CASSDRVGSSPLHF. CDR3 DNA sequence: TGTGCCAGCAGCGACAGGGTTGGTAGCTCACCCCTCCACTTT.

This rearrangement joins TRBV7-2 to TRBJ1-5; no clear D. Trimming cost V 1 base and J 0 bases, with 4 bases left between them. This CDR3 comprises 14 residues. CDR1 is SGHTA and CDR2 is FQGNSA in the germline V gene. CDR3 sequence reads: CASSLGYSNQPQHF. In DNA form, the CDR3 reads TGTGCCAGCAGCTTAGGATATAGCAATCAGCCCCAGCATTTT.

The rearrangement links TRBV28 to TRBJ1-2, with D uncertain. CDR3 length: 13 residues. Germline V gene sequence: CDR1 MDHEN, CDR2 SYDVKM. With 10 bases removed from V and 4 bases from J, the gap between germline ends came to 16 bases. CDR3 region: CATSKQSLYGYTF. The DNA for the CDR3 is TGTGCCACCTCTAAACAGAGTCTCTATGGCTACACCTTC.

The chain recombines TRBV5-1 with TRBJ2-2; either TRBD1 or TRBD2 may fit D (5 bases each). This CDR3 has 15 residues. Trimming left V 0 bases short and J 4 bases short, with 10 bases between. The germline gives CDR1 SGHRS, CDR2 YFSETQ. CDR3 sequence (DNA): TGCGCCAGCAGCTTGGGAAGGGACCCCACCGGGGAGCTGTTTTTT. As protein: CASSLGRDPTGELFF.

The CDR3 nucleotides read TGTGCCAGCTCCGGGGGAAACCCAAATCAGCCCCAGCATTTT. Translating it yields CASSGGNPNQPQHF. The chain has TRBV7-2 and TRBJ1-5; TRBD1 is a possible D gene (5 bases). Trimming took 8 bases from V and 4 from J, leaving 15 bases between them. The CDR3 runs 14 residues. Germline CDR1 and CDR2: SGHTA and FQGNSA.

The chain combines TRBV7-3 with TRBJ2-5; D may be TRBD1 (7 bases). Per the germline V gene, CDR1 is SGHTA and CDR2 is FQGTGA. CDR3 length equals 13 residues. Between the trimmed V and J ends, which lost 6 bases and 4 bases, there was a span of 12 bases. CDR3 nucleotides: TGTGCCAGCAGTGCTCAGGGGGGAGAGACCCAGTACTTC. This sequence encodes CASSAQGGETQYF. The whole variable domain, remainder taken from reference TRBV7-3 and TRBJ2-5, is GAGVSQTPSNKVTEKGKYVELRCDPISGHTALYWYRQSLGQGPEFLIYFQGTGAADDSGLPNDRFFAVRPEGSVSTLKIQRTERGDSAVYLCASSAQGGETQYFGPGTRLLVL.

This clone has just one count. The chain uses TRBV7-3 and TRBJ2-1; 13 positions match TRBD2. CDR3 length: 21 amino acids. J gave up 5 bases and V 5 bases, and 21 bases lay outside the gene matches. Germline values: CDR1 SGHTA, CDR2 FQGTGA. CDR3 nucleotide sequence: TGTGCCAGCAGCCCAAACACCGGACTAGCGGGAGTAGAGAGTCTCCACAATGAGCAGTTCTTC. This encodes CASSPNTGLAGVESLHNEQFF.

The chain uses TRBV7-3 and TRBJ2-3; D is ambiguous. The CDR3 contains 13 residues. Germline V lookup: CDR1 SGHTA, CDR2 FQGTGA. V dropped 5 bases and J dropped 5 bases, with 11 bases sitting between them. CDR3 coding DNA: TGTGCCAGCAGCCGACTCCGAGAAGATACGCAGTATTTT. As protein: CASSRLREDTQYF.

The rearrangement joins TRBV20-1 to TRBJ2-5; D might be TRBD1 or TRBD2, each matching 5 bases. The CDR3 totals 10 residues. Trimming removed 7 bases from V and 2 bases from J, with 5 bases in between. CDR1 and CDR2 (germline): DFQATT, SNEGSKA (reference sequence). The CDR3 bases are TGCAGTGGGGGGCAAGAGACCCAGTACTTC. Encoded protein: CSGGQETQYF.

The J gene is TRBJ2-7, the V gene TRBV27; 11 bases fit TRBD1. Germline assignment: CDR1 MNHEY and CDR2 SMNVEV (reference sequence). This CDR3 is built from 16 residues. The V segment lost 6 bases and the J segment 5 bases; nucleotides outside the gene matches: 12. CDR3: CASRFGGTGGPDEQYF. The CDR3 DNA follows: TGTGCCAGCAGATTTGGGGGGACAGGGGGTCCCGACGAGCAGTACTTC.

This rearrangement joins TRBV28 to TRBJ2-3, with unresolved D. The CDR3 spans 13 residues. Trimming stripped 6 bases from V and 3 bases from J, with 10 bases between. Looked up from germline, CDR1 is MDHEN and CDR2 is SYDVKM. The CDR3 DNA reads as TGTGCCAGCAGCCCCGGAGCTACAGATACGCAGTATTTT. This encodes CASSPGATDTQYF.

The rearrangement uses TRBV5-4 and TRBJ2-1, with D possibly called TRBD1 or TRBD2 (7 bases each). CDR3 length equals 16 residues. The germline gives CDR1 SGHNT, CDR2 YYREEE (reference sequence). Trimming left V 0 bases short and J 5 bases short, with 15 bases between. The CDR3 nucleotides read TGTGCCAGCAGCTTGGAACAGGGGACTATCGACAATGAGCAGTTCTTC. Its protein product is CASSLEQGTIDNEQFF. The whole variable domain, filled in from reference TRBV5-4 and TRBJ2-1, reads ETGVTQSPTHLIKTRGQQVTLRCSSQSGHNTVSWYQQALGQGPQFIFQYYREEENGRGNFPPRFSGLQFPNYSSELNVNALELDDSALYLCASSLEQGTIDNEQFFGPGTRLTVL.

This clone came up once. The V and J genes are TRBV5-1 and TRBJ1-1; 8 bases match TRBD1. Germline V gene data show CDR1 as SGHRS and CDR2 as YFSETQ. The V gene end was trimmed by 6 bases and the J gene end by 1 base; junction bases not matched to a gene: 5. The CDR3 totals 14 residues. This CDR3 reads CASTQDRGNTEAFF. In DNA, the CDR3 is TGCGCCAGCACCCAAGACAGGGGGAACACTGAAGCTTTCTTT.

This clone showed up just a few times. The chain couples TRBV19 to TRBJ1-3; D gene uncertain. V was cut by 5 bases and J by 0 bases, with 11 bases left in between. Germline assignment: CDR1 LNHDA and CDR2 SQIVND (reference sequence). The CDR3 spans 15 residues. CDR3 loop: CASSAQVSSGNTIYF. The CDR3 DNA reads TGTGCCAGTAGTGCGCAGGTCTCCTCTGGAAACACCATATATTTT.

A few counts support this clone. The chain links TRBV2 to TRBJ1-1, with 8 bases matching TRBD1. The CDR3 has 14 residues. CDR1 is SNHLY and CDR2 is FYNNEI in the germline V gene. Trimming took 2 bases from V and 1 from J; bases not matched to a gene: 0. Written as DNA, the CDR3 is TGTGCCAGCAGTGAACAGGGGGCGAACACTGAAGCTTTCTTT. The encoded protein is CASSEQGANTEAFF.

The sample holds one count of this clone. The rearrangement uses TRBV2 and TRBJ1-3, with TRBD1 matching over 9 bases. With V trimmed by 4 bases and J by 3 bases, 7 bases remained unmatched. The CDR3 covers 16 residues. Germline assignment: CDR1 SNHLY and CDR2 FYNNEI. CDR3 loop: CASSGPGQGGGNTIYF. In nucleotides, the CDR3 is TGTGCCAGCAGTGGGCCGGGACAGGGAGGTGGAAACACCATATATTTT.

The chain is built from TRBV6-6 and TRBJ2-3; possibly TRBD1 for D (5 bases). This CDR3 is 16 amino acids long. Between the trimmed V and J ends, which lost 7 bases and 1 base, there was a span of 18 bases. Germline CDR1 and CDR2: MNHNY and SVGAGI (reference sequence). Here the CDR3 DNA reads TGTGCCAGCACTAAAGGGTTAGGGGTCCGCACAGATACGCAGTATTTT. As protein: CASTKGLGVRTDTQYF.

The chain couples TRBV5-1 to TRBJ2-3, with 8 bases lining up with TRBD1. The CDR3 spans 15 residues. Trimming removed 3 bases from V and 5 bases from J; junction bases left unmatched: 8. The germline gives CDR1 SGHRS, CDR2 YFSETQ. The chain's CDR3 is CASSSGTGLGDTQYF. For the CDR3, the DNA is TGCGCCAGCAGCTCCGGGACAGGCCTGGGAGATACGCAGTATTTT. The variable domain in full, with the rest retrieved from reference TRBV5-1 and TRBJ2-3, is KAGVTQTPRYLIKTRGQQVTLSCSPISGHRSVSWYQQTPGQGLQFLFEYFSETQRNKGNFPGRFSGRQFSNSRSEMNVSTLELGDSALYLCASSSGTGLGDTQYFGPGTRLTVL.

The J gene is TRBJ1-1, the V gene TRBV19, with a weak D call TRBD1 (6 bases). CDR1 is LNHDA and CDR2 is SQIVND in the germline V gene (reference sequence). V lost 10 bases, J lost 4 bases, and 16 bases lay in between. The CDR3 has 13 residues. The CDR3, as DNA: TGTGCCACCCAGCGGGGGGCGGTCACTGAAGCTTTCTTT. Translating it yields CATQRGAVTEAFF. Full variable domain (outside the CDR3, taken from reference TRBV19 and TRBJ1-1): DGGITQSPKYLFRKEGQNVTLSCEQNLNHDAMYWYRQDPGQGLRLIYYSQIVNDFQKGDIAEGYSVSREKKESFPLTVTSAQKNPTAFYLCATQRGAVTEAFFGQGTRLTVV.

The rearrangement joins TRBV29-1 to TRBJ2-1, with a tentative D call TRBD1 (6 bases). The CDR3 is 12 residues long. Trimming took 4 bases from V and 3 from J, leaving 7 bases between them. Germline V CDR1 and CDR2: SQVTM, ANQGSEA. CDR3 coding DNA: TGCAGCGTTGTACAGGGCTACAATGAGCAGTTCTTC. The encoded protein is CSVVQGYNEQFF.

J is TRBJ2-1 and V is TRBV7-8, with 9 positions matching TRBD2. The CDR3 totals 15 residues. Germline CDR1 and CDR2: SGHVS and FQNEAQ. V shed 4 bases, J shed 2 bases, and the junction held 3 bases outside the gene matches. The CDR3 sequence: CASSSRLAAYNEQFF. The DNA for the CDR3 is TGTGCCAGCAGCTCCCGACTAGCGGCCTACAATGAGCAGTTCTTC.

The CDR3 is CASSAASGSGANVLTF. CDR3 in DNA: TGTGCCAGCAGCGCCGCTTCAGGTTCTGGGGCCAACGTCCTGACTTTC. The V and J genes are TRBV9 and TRBJ2-6; D not resolved. The CDR3 has 16 amino acids. CDR1 SGDLS and CDR2 YYNGEE come from the germline V gene. The germline V and J ends were trimmed by 3 bases and 1 base, with 11 bases remaining between them.

Turning to this clone: Different DNA sequences within this sample yield the same CDR3. The gene calls are TRBV14 and TRBJ1-1; no clear D. The CDR3 length is 14 residues. Between the trimmed V and J ends, which lost 1 base and 1 base, there was a span of 7 bases. Looked up from germline, CDR1 is SGHDN and CDR2 is FVKESK. This CDR3 reads CASSQGTGNTEAFF. The DNA for the CDR3 is TGTGCCAGCAGCCAAGGCACGGGGAACACTGAAGCTTTCTTT.

This chain joins TRBV10-3 and TRBJ2-7; 13 nucleotides agree with TRBD2. This CDR3 spans 21 amino acids. Germline V CDR1 and CDR2: ENHRY, SYGVKD. V lost 4 bases, J lost 0 bases, and 18 bases stayed unmatched. The CDR3: CAISGGDTGLAGALISYEQYF. CDR3 in DNA: TGTGCCATCAGTGGGGGCGACACCGGACTAGCGGGAGCCTTAATCTCCTACGAGCAGTACTTC.